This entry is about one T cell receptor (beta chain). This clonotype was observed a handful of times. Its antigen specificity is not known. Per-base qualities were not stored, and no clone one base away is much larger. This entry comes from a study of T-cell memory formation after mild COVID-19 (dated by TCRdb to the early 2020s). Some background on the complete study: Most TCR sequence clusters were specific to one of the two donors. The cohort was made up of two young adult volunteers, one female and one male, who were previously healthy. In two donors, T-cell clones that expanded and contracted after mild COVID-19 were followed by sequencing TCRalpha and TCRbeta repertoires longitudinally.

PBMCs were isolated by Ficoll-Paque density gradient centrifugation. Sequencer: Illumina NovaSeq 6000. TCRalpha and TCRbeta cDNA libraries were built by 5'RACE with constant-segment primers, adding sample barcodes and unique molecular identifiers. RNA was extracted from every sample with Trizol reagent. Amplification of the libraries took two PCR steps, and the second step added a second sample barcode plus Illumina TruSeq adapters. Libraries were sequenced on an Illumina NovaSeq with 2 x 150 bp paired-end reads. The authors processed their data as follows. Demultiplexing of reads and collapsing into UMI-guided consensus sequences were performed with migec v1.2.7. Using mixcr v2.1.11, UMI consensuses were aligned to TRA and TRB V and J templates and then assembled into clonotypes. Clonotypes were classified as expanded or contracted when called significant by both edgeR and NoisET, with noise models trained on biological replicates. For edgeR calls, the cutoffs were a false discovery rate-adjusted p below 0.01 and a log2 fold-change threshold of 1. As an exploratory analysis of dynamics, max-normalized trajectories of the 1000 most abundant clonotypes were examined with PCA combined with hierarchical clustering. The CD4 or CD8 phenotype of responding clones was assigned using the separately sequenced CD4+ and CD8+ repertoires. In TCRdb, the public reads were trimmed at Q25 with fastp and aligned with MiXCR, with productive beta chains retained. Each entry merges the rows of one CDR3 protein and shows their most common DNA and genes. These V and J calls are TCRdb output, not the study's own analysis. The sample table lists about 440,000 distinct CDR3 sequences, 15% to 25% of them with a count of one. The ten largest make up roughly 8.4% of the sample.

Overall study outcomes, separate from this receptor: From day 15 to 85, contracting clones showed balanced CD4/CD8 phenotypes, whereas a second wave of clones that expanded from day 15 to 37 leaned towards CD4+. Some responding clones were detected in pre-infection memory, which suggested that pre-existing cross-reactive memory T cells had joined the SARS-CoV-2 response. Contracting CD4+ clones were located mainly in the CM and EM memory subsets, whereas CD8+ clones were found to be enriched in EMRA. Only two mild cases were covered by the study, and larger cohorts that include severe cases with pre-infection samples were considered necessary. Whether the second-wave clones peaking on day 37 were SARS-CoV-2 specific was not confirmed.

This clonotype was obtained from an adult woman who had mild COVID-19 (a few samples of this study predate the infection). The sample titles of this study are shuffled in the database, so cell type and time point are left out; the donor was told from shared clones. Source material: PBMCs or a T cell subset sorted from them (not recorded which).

The CDR3 here reads CASRFRADPYDGYTF. Here is the DNA: TGTGCCAGCAGATTCCGGGCCGACCCCTACGATGGCTACACCTTC. Rearrangement joined TRBV12-3 or TRBV12-4 to TRBJ1-2; no confident D gene assignment can be made. V is pared back by 6 bases and J by 6 bases, with 20 bases lying between the germline termini. Including the terminal cysteine and phenylalanine, the CDR3 comprises 15 residues. The entry retains the CDR3 DNA only, 45 bases that are in frame from base 1.